The rows below give T cell receptor beta chains drawn from one sample of a study of CD4+ T cells in melanoma. Assay used: immunoSEQ multiplex PCR; TCRdb lists only in-frame clones, some missing. The table has about 140,000 clones, approximately 91% seen once. These receptor sequences come from a human donor with melanoma. The CDR3 runs from the conserved cysteine through the conserved F or W.

J gene,V gene,CDR3 protein
TRBJ1-5,TRBV5-1,CASSIGTGDQPQHF
TRBJ1-4,TRBV11-2,CASSYNRGTNEKLFF
TRBJ2-7,TRBV30,CAWSKGGAYEQYF
TRBJ1-5,TRBV15,CATSRDVGQPQHF
TRBJ2-7,TRBV2,CASTLAGGPEYEQYF
TRBJ2-5,TRBV2,CASKAGIGETQYF
TRBJ1-4,TRBV30,CAWSLYRGEKLFF
TRBJ2-1,TRBV30,CAWRTEEQFF
TRBJ1-1,TRBV7-8,CASSVRGGDEAFF
TRBJ1-5,TRBV30,CAWSGDRTGAHQPQHF
TRBJ1-2,TRBV5-1,CASSLVGLDGGYGGYTF
TRBJ2-7,TRBV11-1,CASSLAIAGITPYEQYF
TRBJ1-2,TRBV28,CASSRPDRGWGGYTF
TRBJ1-4,TRBV28,CASSFGRGKKLFF
TRBJ2-5,TRBV7-9,CASSLARGWDQETQYF